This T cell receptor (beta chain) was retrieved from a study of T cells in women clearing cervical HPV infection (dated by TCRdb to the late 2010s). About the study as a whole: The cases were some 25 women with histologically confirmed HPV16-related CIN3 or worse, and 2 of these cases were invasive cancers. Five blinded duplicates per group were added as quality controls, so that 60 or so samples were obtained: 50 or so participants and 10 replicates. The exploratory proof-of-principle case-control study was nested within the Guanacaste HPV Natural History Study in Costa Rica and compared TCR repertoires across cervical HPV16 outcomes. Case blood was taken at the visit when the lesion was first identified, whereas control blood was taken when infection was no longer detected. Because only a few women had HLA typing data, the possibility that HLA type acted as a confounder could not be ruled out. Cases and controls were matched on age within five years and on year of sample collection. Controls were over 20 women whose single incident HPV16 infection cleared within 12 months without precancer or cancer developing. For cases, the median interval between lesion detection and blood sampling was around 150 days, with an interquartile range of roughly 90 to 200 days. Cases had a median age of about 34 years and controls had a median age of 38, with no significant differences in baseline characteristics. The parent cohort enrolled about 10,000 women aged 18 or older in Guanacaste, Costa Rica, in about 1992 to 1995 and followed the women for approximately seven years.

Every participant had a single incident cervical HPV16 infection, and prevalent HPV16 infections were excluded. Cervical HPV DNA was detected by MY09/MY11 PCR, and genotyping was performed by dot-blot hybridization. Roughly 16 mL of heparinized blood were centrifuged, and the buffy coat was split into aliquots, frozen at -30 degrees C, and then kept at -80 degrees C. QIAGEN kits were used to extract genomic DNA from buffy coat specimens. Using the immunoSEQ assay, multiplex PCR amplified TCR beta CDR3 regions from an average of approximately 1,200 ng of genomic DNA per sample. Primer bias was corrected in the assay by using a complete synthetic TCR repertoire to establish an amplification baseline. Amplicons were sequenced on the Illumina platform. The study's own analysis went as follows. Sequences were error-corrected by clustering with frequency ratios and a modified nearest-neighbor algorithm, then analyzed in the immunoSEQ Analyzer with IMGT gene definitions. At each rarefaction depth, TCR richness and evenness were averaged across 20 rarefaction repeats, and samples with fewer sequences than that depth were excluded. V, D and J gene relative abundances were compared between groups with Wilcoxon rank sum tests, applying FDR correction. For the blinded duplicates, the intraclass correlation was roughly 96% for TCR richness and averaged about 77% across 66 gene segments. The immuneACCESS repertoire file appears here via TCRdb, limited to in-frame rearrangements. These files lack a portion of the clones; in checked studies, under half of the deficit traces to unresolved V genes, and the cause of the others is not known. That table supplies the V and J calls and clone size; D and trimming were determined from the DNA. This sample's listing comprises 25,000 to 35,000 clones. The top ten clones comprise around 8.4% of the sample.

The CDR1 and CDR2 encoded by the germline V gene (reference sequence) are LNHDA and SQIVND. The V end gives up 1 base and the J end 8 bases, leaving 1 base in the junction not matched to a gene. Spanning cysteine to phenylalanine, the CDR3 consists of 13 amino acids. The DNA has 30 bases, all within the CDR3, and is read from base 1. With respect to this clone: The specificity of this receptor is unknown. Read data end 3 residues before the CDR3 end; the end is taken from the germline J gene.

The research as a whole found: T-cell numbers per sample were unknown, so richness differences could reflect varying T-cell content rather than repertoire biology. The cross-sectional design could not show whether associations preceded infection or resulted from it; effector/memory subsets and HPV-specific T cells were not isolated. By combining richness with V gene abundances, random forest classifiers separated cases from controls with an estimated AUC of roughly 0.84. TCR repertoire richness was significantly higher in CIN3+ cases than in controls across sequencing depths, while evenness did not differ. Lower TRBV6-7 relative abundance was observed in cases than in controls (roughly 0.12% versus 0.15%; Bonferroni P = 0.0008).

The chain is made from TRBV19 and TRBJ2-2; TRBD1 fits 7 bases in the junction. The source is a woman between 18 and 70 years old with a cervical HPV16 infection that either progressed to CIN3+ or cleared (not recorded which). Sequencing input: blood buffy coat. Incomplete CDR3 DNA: TGTGCCAGTAGTATAGGGACAGGAGGGGAG. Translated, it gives CASSIGTGGE. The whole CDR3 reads CASSIGTGGELFF.